The entry that follows covers one T cell receptor (beta chain) sequence. The antigen remains unidentified. The data are from a study of cytomegalovirus exposure and HLA in healthy donors. The data were produced by immunoSEQ multiplex PCR, yet TCRdb's version contains in-frame clones alone and is incomplete. The sample lists some 66,000 clones, about 97% occurring once. Study conclusions and caveats: Clusters of TCRs from the first cohort tended to co-occur in the roughly 120 validation repertoires (as a later analysis found). Per published reports, the classifier diagnosed cytomegalovirus status with high specificity and sensitivity.

What was sequenced was PBMCs. The clonotype originates from a woman between 18 and 29 years old in good health and CMV-seropositive.

As DNA, the CDR3 is TGTGCCAGCAGCTTAGGCACAGGGGTGACTGAAGCTTTCTTT. Translated, it gives CASSLGTGVTEAFF. The chain combines TRBV7-3 with TRBJ1-1; 7 bases map to TRBD1. The CDR3 extends over 14 amino acids. CDR1 and CDR2 (germline): SGHTA, FQGTGA. V shed 2 bases and J 5 bases; nucleotides not matched to a gene: 5.